Presented here are 25 T cell receptor beta chains from one specimen sequenced in a study of OX40 agonist ivuxolimab in advanced cancers. TCRdb keeps only in-frame clones here, not all; method: immunoSEQ multiplex PCR. In the table there are tens of thousands of clones, about nine tenths of which are singletons. The sample was CD4+ or CD8+ T cells sorted from blood, taken in a trial of the OX40 agonist ivuxolimab. The receptors were gathered from an adult with an advanced solid tumor such as melanoma, head and neck, liver or kidney cancer.

The rearrangement joins TRBV28 to TRBJ2-5, with D perhaps assigned TRBD1 or TRBD2 (6 bases each). CDR1 is MDHEN and CDR2 is SYDVKM in the germline V gene. The CDR3 runs to 14 residues. Trimming left V 7 bases short and J 2 bases short, with 14 bases between. The CDR3: CASNPQGGQETQYF. In DNA, the CDR3 is TGTGCCAGCAACCCGCAAGGGGGGCAAGAGACCCAGTACTTC.

The chain uses TRBV5-5 and TRBJ2-7, with D unresolved. The V end lost 0 bases, the J end lost 4 bases, and 11 bases lay between the germline ends. CDR3 length: 14 residues. From germline, CDR1 is SGHKS and CDR2 YYEKEE (reference sequence). The CDR3 nucleotides read TGTGCCAGCAGCTTGGCCTTCCCCGGATACGAGCAGTACTTC. It specifies CASSLAFPGYEQYF. Filled out from reference TRBV5-5 and TRBJ2-7, the complete variable domain reads DAGVTQSPTHLIKTRGQQVTLRCSPISGHKSVSWYQQVLGQGPQFIFQYYEKEERGRGNFPDRFSARQFPNYSSELNVNALLLGDSALYLCASSLAFPGYEQYFGPGTRLTVT.

This rearrangement joins TRBV15 to TRBJ2-2; no clear D. Germline V CDR1 and CDR2: LNHNV, YYDKDF (reference sequence). V dropped 3 bases and J dropped 6 bases, with 8 bases sitting between them. The CDR3 extends over 13 amino acids. The CDR3 protein is CATSSTRAGELFF. The CDR3, as DNA: TGTGCCACCAGCAGCACCAGAGCCGGGGAGCTGTTTTTT.

The genes are TRBV29-1 and TRBJ2-1; D remains ambiguous. The CDR3 runs to 11 residues. Germline V gene lookup returns CDR1 SQVTM and CDR2 ANQGSEA. V was pared by 4 bases and J by 9 bases, with 10 bases between. CDR3 region: CSVVLSSEQFF. As DNA, the CDR3 is TGCAGCGTTGTCCTGTCCAGTGAGCAGTTCTTC.

J is TRBJ2-1 and V is TRBV7-9, with D perhaps being TRBD1 or TRBD2 (5 bases each). V was pared by 2 bases and J by 10 bases, with 9 bases between. Looked up from germline, CDR1 is SEHNR and CDR2 is FQNEAQ (reference sequence). CDR3 size: 12 residues. The CDR3 sequence: CASSLTRDEQFF. CDR3 nucleotides: TGTGCCAGCAGCTTAACCAGGGACGAGCAGTTCTTC. Full variable domain (missing parts from reference TRBV7-9 and TRBJ2-1): DTGVSQNPRHKITKRGQNVTFRCDPISEHNRLYWYRQTLGQGPEFLTYFQNEAQLEKSRLLSDRFSAERPKGSFSTLEIQRTEQGDSAMYLCASSLTRDEQFFGPGTRLTVL.

This clone was detected once. V and J are TRBV6-5 and TRBJ2-7; 7 bases are a match to TRBD1. This CDR3 region has 13 residues. Germline CDR1 MNHEY, CDR2 SVGAGI. The trim removed 6 bases at V and 3 bases at J, leaving 5 bases unmatched. For the CDR3, the DNA is TGTGCCAGCAGCAACGCAGGGGGCTACGAGCAGTACTTC. Protein product: CASSNAGGYEQYF.

The J gene is TRBJ2-7, the V gene TRBV7-9; D may correspond to TRBD1 or TRBD2 (6 bases each). The length of the CDR3 is 15 residues. Trimming pared 5 bases from V and 2 bases from J, leaving 16 bases between. Germline lookup yields CDR1 SEHNR and CDR2 FQNEAQ (reference sequence). CDR3 residues: CASSPKGGLTYEQYF. CDR3 nucleotides: TGTGCCAGCAGCCCCAAGGGGGGCCTCACCTACGAGCAGTACTTC.

This clone has just one count. The chain links TRBV11-3 to TRBJ2-7; TRBD1 aligns across 11 bases. The CDR3 spans 15 residues. Per germline, CDR1 SGHNT and CDR2 YENEEA. J was trimmed by 4 bases and V by 5 bases; bases with no gene match: 7. Here the CDR3 DNA reads TGTGCCAGCAGCCCGGGGACAGGGGGGTCGTACGAGCAGTACTTC. It yields the protein CASSPGTGGSYEQYF. Full variable domain (missing parts from reference TRBV11-3 and TRBJ2-7): EAGVVQSPRYKIIEKKQPVAFWCNPISGHNTLYWYLQNLGQGPELLIRYENEEAVDDSQLPKDRFSAERLKGVDSTLKIQPAELGDSAVYLCASSPGTGGSYEQYFGPGTRLTVT.

The rearrangement uses TRBV9 and TRBJ1-5, with D possibly matching TRBD1 (5 bases). The length of the CDR3 is 14 residues. Per germline, CDR1 SGDLS and CDR2 YYNGEE. Trimming removed 0 bases from V and 9 bases from J, with 13 bases in between. CDR3 residues: CASSVGDPGGPQHF. The CDR3 bases are TGTGCCAGCAGCGTAGGGGACCCTGGGGGGCCCCAGCATTTT.

The chain employs TRBV5-8 and TRBJ2-7; the D call may be TRBD1 or TRBD2 (5 bases each). V dropped 4 bases and J dropped 4 bases, with 12 bases sitting between them. Germline V gene data show CDR1 as SGHTS and CDR2 as YDEGEE. This CDR3 contains 13 residues. In DNA form, the CDR3 reads TGTGCCAGCAGCCACTGGGACGTATACGAGCAGTACTTC. This gives the protein CASSHWDVYEQYF.

The V gene is TRBV29-1, the J gene TRBJ1-4; D gene ambiguous. Trimming shortened V by 5 bases and J by 4 bases, and 14 bases separated the two germline ends. This CDR3 has 14 amino acids. Germline assignment: CDR1 SQVTM and CDR2 ANQGSEA. The CDR3 DNA is TGCAGCGTTAGGGCCCCCGACCATAATGAAAAACTGTTTTTT. Its protein product is CSVRAPDHNEKLFF. Combining the CDR3 with reference TRBV29-1 and TRBJ1-4 gives the whole variable domain SAVISQKPSRDICQRGTSLTIQCQVDSQVTMMFWYRQQPGQSLTLIATANQGSEATYESGFVIDKFPISRPNLTFSTLTVSNMSPEDSSIYLCSVRAPDHNEKLFFGSGTQLSVL.

The chain has TRBV5-1 and TRBJ2-3; no definite D call. Germline loops: CDR1 SGHRS, CDR2 YFSETQ. Trimming stripped 0 bases from V and 3 bases from J, with 11 bases between. The CDR3 has 15 amino acids. CDR3 protein: CASSLAPEVTDTQYF. CDR3 bases: TGCGCCAGCAGCTTGGCGCCAGAAGTTACAGATACGCAGTATTTT.

The chain couples TRBV5-1 to TRBJ2-5; 7 nucleotides agree with TRBD1. TRBJ2-7 explains the end of the DNA better; the J call may be wrong. The CDR3 is made up of 14 amino acids. Germline V gene lookup returns CDR1 SGHRS and CDR2 YFSETQ. The CDR3: CASSLGTGTYEQYF. In nucleotides, the CDR3 is TGCGCCAGCAGCTTGGGGACAGGTACCTACGAGCAGTACTTC.

V gene TRBV4-1 combines with J gene TRBJ2-7; D gene unclear. Per the germline V gene, CDR1 is MGHRA and CDR2 is YSYEKL. V dropped 0 bases and J dropped 7 bases, with 7 bases sitting between them. CDR3 length: 12 amino acids. The CDR3 loop is CASSQDGWEQYF. Here the CDR3 DNA reads TGCGCCAGCAGCCAAGATGGATGGGAGCAGTACTTC.

The chain links TRBV28 to TRBJ1-1; the D gene is possibly TRBD1 (6 bases). The CDR3 length is 14 residues. Deletions cut 4 bases from V and 8 bases from J, with 17 bases between. CDR1 MDHEN and CDR2 SYDVKM come from the germline V gene. This CDR3 reads CASSYPDSLSEAFF. CDR3 DNA sequence: TGTGCCAGCAGTTACCCGGACAGCCTATCGGAAGCTTTCTTT.

The chain links TRBV7-6 to TRBJ2-3, with D possibly matching TRBD2 (5 bases). Trimming took 4 bases from V and 0 from J, leaving 20 bases between them. Germline V gene data show CDR1 as SGHVS and CDR2 as FNYEAQ. The CDR3 totals 18 residues. The CDR3 sequence: CASSYIRSEASSTDTQYF. CDR3 sequence (DNA): TGTGCCAGCAGCTACATCCGTTCGGAGGCCTCTAGCACAGATACGCAGTATTTT.

This chain joins TRBV30 and TRBJ2-1; 7 nucleotides match TRBD1. The CDR3 runs to 15 residues. Trimming at V came to 3 bases and at J to 0 bases, leaving 5 bases not matched to a gene. Germline assignment: CDR1 GTSNPN and CDR2 SVGIG (reference sequence). The CDR3 sequence: CAWRGQSSSYNEQFF. In DNA form, the CDR3 reads TGTGCCTGGAGGGGACAGTCATCCTCCTACAATGAGCAGTTCTTC.

This chain connects TRBV6-4 to TRBJ2-3, with TRBD2 identical over 7 bases. CDR1 is MRHNA, CDR2 SNTAGT, per germline. This CDR3 is 16 amino acids long. V dropped 10 bases and J dropped 2; count of bases not matched to a gene: 15. The CDR3 DNA reads as TGTGCCACCCCGGGGTGGCGGGAGAAGCCCACAGATACGCAGTATTTT. It codes for CATPGWREKPTDTQYF.

This chain uses TRBV7-9 with TRBJ2-7, with TRBD1 matching 9 bases. Germline lookup yields CDR1 SEHNR and CDR2 FQNEAQ (reference sequence). The CDR3 has 15 residues. With 5 bases clipped from V and 5 bases from J, the junction kept 10 bases outside the gene matches. The CDR3 region is CASSHPTGGYHEQYF. The CDR3 DNA is TGTGCCAGCAGCCACCCGACAGGGGGATACCACGAGCAGTACTTC.

The V call is TRBV11-2, the J call TRBJ1-2; the D gene is possibly TRBD1 (6 bases). The CDR3 consists of 15 residues. CDR1 SGHAT and CDR2 FQNNGV come from the germline V gene. V lost 1 base and J lost 4, with 13 bases in between. The CDR3: CASSLVSPGAYGYTF. The CDR3 bases are TGTGCCAGCAGCTTAGTTTCCCCAGGGGCCTATGGCTACACCTTC.

This chain joins TRBV19 and TRBJ2-7; D might be TRBD1 or TRBD2, each matching 5 bases. V gave up 7 bases and J gave up 5 bases, with 15 bases separating them. Germline CDR1 reads LNHDA; CDR2 reads SQIVND (reference sequence). CDR3 size: 13 residues. CDR3 loop: CASIGEGFHEQYF. As DNA, the CDR3 is TGTGCCAGTATAGGAGAGGGGTTCCACGAGCAGTACTTC.

The V gene is TRBV6-1, the J gene TRBJ1-5; no definite D call. The CDR3 spans 14 residues. Germline CDR1 is MNHNS and CDR2 is SASEGT. V was cut by 1 base and J by 1 base, with 5 bases left in between. The CDR3 bases are TGTGCCAGCAGTGAAGTAAAGAGCAATCAGCCCCAGCATTTT. Residues: CASSEVKSNQPQHF.

V usage is TRBV13 and J usage is TRBJ2-1, with 9 bases matching TRBD1. V was pared by 5 bases and J by 6 bases, with 11 bases of the junction left unmatched. Germline lookup yields CDR1 PRHDT and CDR2 FYEKMQ (reference sequence). The CDR3 loop spans 16 amino acids. The CDR3 region has the DNA TGTGCCAGCAGCCCCAGTTGGGACAGGGAGGGCAATGAGCAGTTCTTC. Amino acid sequence: CASSPSWDREGNEQFF.

This clone was seen just once. The chain's CDR3 is CASSARDKPLKEQYF. The CDR3 bases are TGTGCCAGCAGCGCCAGGGACAAGCCGTTAAAAGAGCAGTACTTC. The chain joins TRBV9 to TRBJ2-7; tentatively, D is TRBD1 (6 bases). The germline CDR1 and CDR2 sequences are SGDLS and YYNGEE. The CDR3 spans 15 residues. Trimming left V 3 bases short and J 7 bases short, with 20 bases between.

This chain uses TRBV21-1 with TRBJ1-2. TRBV21-1 is a pseudogene locus. The CDR3 is 15 residues long. CDR3 DNA: TGTGCCAGCAGCACACAAGTGCAGAGGGTCTATGGCTACACCTTC. It is translated as CASSTQVQRVYGYTF.